One sample yielded the 22 T cell receptor beta chains listed below, sequenced in a study of PD-L1 blockade in urothelial cancer. Time point: peripheral blood 6 weeks after treatment start. Assay used: immunoSEQ multiplex PCR; TCRdb lists only in-frame clones, some missing. The sample shows some 120,000 clones, around 88% of them seen only once. Specimen: PBMCs, collected around atezolizumab (anti-PD-L1) treatment. The source is a man aged 55 to 69 with urothelial cancer.

The chain links TRBV5-4 to TRBJ2-1, with D maybe TRBD2 (7 bases). The CDR3 is 15 residues long. Trimming took 0 bases from V and 2 from J, leaving 9 bases between them. Germline values: CDR1 SGHNT, CDR2 YYREEE (reference sequence). CDR3 nucleotide sequence: TGTGCCAGCAGCTTGGACGGGGGGCCCTACAATGAGCAGTTCTTC. It codes for CASSLDGGPYNEQFF.

This clone was seen only a few times. V usage is TRBV27 and J usage is TRBJ2-7; no firm D call. The CDR3 consists of 13 residues. The V and J ends lost 4 bases and 3 bases respectively, with 10 bases between them. Germline lookup yields CDR1 MNHEY and CDR2 SMNVEV (reference sequence). The CDR3 is CASSSTFDYEQYF. The CDR3 region has the DNA TGTGCCAGCAGTTCCACTTTCGACTACGAGCAGTACTTC.

The genes are TRBV5-1 and TRBJ2-5; a weak D match, TRBD2 (6 bases). V dropped 2 bases and J dropped 4 bases, with 12 bases sitting between them. This CDR3 has 14 amino acids. Germline V lookup: CDR1 SGHRS, CDR2 YFSETQ. As DNA, the CDR3 is TGCGCCAGCAGCTTCCGCGGGATAACAGAGACCCAGTACTTC. Its translation is CASSFRGITETQYF.

V and J are TRBV19 and TRBJ2-7, with TRBD1 matching 7 bases. V lost 1 base to trimming and J lost 0 bases; unmatched junction nucleotides: 3. This CDR3 has 15 residues. Per the germline V gene, CDR1 is LNHDA and CDR2 is SQIVND (reference sequence). The CDR3: CASSIAGGYSYEQYF. The CDR3 DNA reads as TGTGCCAGTAGTATAGCAGGGGGTTACTCCTACGAGCAGTACTTC.

This clone was seen once. The chain carries TRBV30 and TRBJ1-1; TRBD1 agrees at 7 bases. J gave up 2 bases and V 3 bases, and 12 bases lay outside the gene matches. Germline V gene lookup returns CDR1 GTSNPN and CDR2 SVGIG (reference sequence). The CDR3 runs 16 residues. CDR3 sequence reads: CAWRTGASPTNTEAFF. Written as DNA, the CDR3 is TGTGCCTGGAGAACAGGGGCGTCGCCCACTAACACTGAAGCTTTCTTT.

The genes are TRBV19 and TRBJ1-4, with TRBD1 matching over 9 bases. The length of the CDR3 is 14 residues. Germline trimming cut 4 bases from V and 8 bases from J; bases unmatched to any gene: 5. CDR1 is LNHDA, CDR2 SQIVND, per germline (reference sequence). In nucleotides, the CDR3 is TGTGCCAGTAGTAAGGACAGGGGCAGAGAAAAACTGTTTTTT. Translation gives CASSKDRGREKLFF.

The gene calls are TRBV30 and TRBJ2-5; possibly TRBD1 for D (8 bases). V lost 8 bases and J 4 bases, leaving 17 bases between the germline ends. The CDR3 contains 13 residues. Per germline, CDR1 GTSNPN and CDR2 SVGIG (reference sequence). CDR3 DNA sequence: TGTGCCGGTACAGGGGGGGGCCGAGAGACCCAGTACTTC. This gives the protein CAGTGGGRETQYF.

The chain combines TRBV5-1 with TRBJ1-4; D gene unclear. Germline lookup yields CDR1 SGHRS and CDR2 YFSETQ. The V end lost 2 bases, the J end lost 4 bases, and 18 bases lay between the germline ends. The CDR3 consists of 17 residues. The CDR3 spells CASSLRTGRNYNEKLFF. As DNA, the CDR3 is TGCGCCAGCAGCTTACGGACGGGGAGGAATTATAATGAAAAACTGTTTTTT.

This clone was counted between two and nine times. The J gene is TRBJ1-1, the V gene TRBV27; D is undetermined. Trimming left V 3 bases short and J 1 base short, with 6 bases between. Germline-derived CDR1 and CDR2 are MNHEY and SMNVEV (reference sequence). CDR3 length equals 13 residues. CDR3 nucleotides: TGTGCCAGCAGTTTGGCAGGGAACACTGAAGCTTTCTTT. It yields the protein CASSLAGNTEAFF.

The chain employs TRBV18 and TRBJ1-2, with TRBD1 matching 9 bases. Germline CDR1 is KGHSH and CDR2 is LQKENI. V shed 3 bases and J 4 bases; nucleotides not matched to a gene: 9. This CDR3 is built from 16 residues. The CDR3 loop is CASSPPRDRAAYGYTF. CDR3 in DNA: TGTGCCAGCTCACCGCCTCGGGACAGGGCGGCCTATGGCTACACCTTC.

The chain links TRBV18 to TRBJ2-1, with TRBD2 identical over 7 bases. J lost 7 bases, V lost 3 bases, and 12 bases had no gene match. CDR1 and CDR2 from the germline V gene are KGHSH and LQKENI. This CDR3 has 16 residues. The CDR3 spells CASSPSNGGIKNEQFF. The CDR3 DNA follows: TGTGCCAGCTCACCCTCGAACGGGGGGATCAAGAATGAGCAGTTCTTC.

Only one count was recorded for this clone. V usage is TRBV29-1 and J usage is TRBJ1-2; unclear D gene. CDR1 and CDR2 from the germline V gene are SQVTM and ANQGSEA. V lost 2 bases and J 4 bases, leaving 14 bases between the germline ends. The CDR3 has 14 amino acids. The CDR3 reads CSVEKEEGGYGYTF. CDR3 bases: TGCAGCGTTGAAAAAGAAGAGGGTGGCTATGGCTACACCTTC. The full variable domain, completed using reference TRBV29-1 and TRBJ1-2, is SAVISQKPSRDICQRGTSLTIQCQVDSQVTMMFWYRQQPGQSLTLIATANQGSEATYESGFVIDKFPISRPNLTFSTLTVSNMSPEDSSIYLCSVEKEEGGYGYTFGSGTRLTVV.

The chain couples TRBV5-1 to TRBJ2-7; TRBD2 agrees at 10 bases. V lost 4 bases and J lost 2; bases outside the gene matches: 9. Germline V gives CDR1 SGHRS, CDR2 YFSETQ. There are 16 residues in the CDR3. This CDR3 reads CASSKGTSADPYEQYF. DNA of the CDR3: TGCGCCAGCAGCAAAGGGACTAGCGCGGATCCCTACGAGCAGTACTTC.

The genes are TRBV7-9 and TRBJ1-5, with D unresolved. Germline lookup yields CDR1 SEHNR and CDR2 FQNEAQ (reference sequence). The ends were cut back, 3 bases at V and 4 bases at J, with 10 bases in the middle. The CDR3 extends over 14 amino acids. The CDR3: CASSFGGNNQPQHF. Written as DNA, the CDR3 is TGTGCCAGCAGCTTTGGAGGGAATAATCAGCCCCAGCATTTT.

CDR3 loop: CASSYLQGTGELFF. CDR3 bases: TGTGCCAGCAGTTACTTGCAGGGTACCGGGGAGCTGTTTTTT. This chain links TRBV6-5 with TRBJ2-2, with D perhaps matching TRBD1 (5 bases). The germline CDR1 and CDR2 sequences are MNHEY and SVGAGI. There are 14 residues in the CDR3. Trimming stripped 1 base from V and 5 bases from J, with 8 bases between.

V usage is TRBV28 and J usage is TRBJ2-1, with 7 bases that match TRBD2. CDR3 length: 14 amino acids. Germline V gene sequence: CDR1 MDHEN, CDR2 SYDVKM. The J segment lost 2 bases and the V segment lost 6 bases, leaving 4 bases of the junction unmatched. The CDR3 region has the DNA TGTGCCAGCAGCGAAGCGGGAACCTACAATGAGCAGTTCTTC. Protein: CASSEAGTYNEQFF.

This sequence joins TRBV19 and TRBJ2-2, with 8 bases identical to TRBD1. The CDR3 is 13 residues long. With 3 bases clipped from V and 13 bases from J, the junction kept 7 bases outside the gene matches. Germline lookup yields CDR1 LNHDA and CDR2 SQIVND (reference sequence). For the CDR3, the DNA is TGTGCCAGTAGTATCAGGTTTGACAGGGGGCTGTTTTTT. This sequence encodes CASSIRFDRGLFF.

This chain connects TRBV6-5 to TRBJ1-3, with 9 bases identical to TRBD1. The CDR3 has 15 amino acids. In germline, CDR1 is MNHEY, CDR2 SVGAGI. V lost 4 bases, J lost 3 bases, and 4 bases stayed unmatched. The CDR3 is CASSLGQGGGNTIYF. Here the CDR3 DNA reads TGTGCCAGCAGTTTGGGACAGGGAGGTGGAAACACCATATATTTT.

V is TRBV14 and J is TRBJ2-5, with D possibly matching TRBD2 (6 bases). This CDR3 comprises 16 residues. Germline V CDR1 and CDR2: SGHDN, FVKESK. V shed 1 base and J shed 4 bases, with 16 bases lying between them. CDR3 amino acids: CASSQGILRGSETQYF. The CDR3, as DNA: TGTGCCAGCAGCCAAGGGATTTTGCGGGGTTCAGAGACCCAGTACTTC.

The V gene is TRBV27, the J gene TRBJ2-3, with 8 bases identical to TRBD1. The CDR3 is made up of 15 amino acids. Germline CDR1 is MNHEY and CDR2 is SMNVEV (reference sequence). V lost 3 bases and J lost 3; bases outside the gene matches: 5. As DNA, the CDR3 is TGTGCCAGCAGTTTTACGCGACAGGGGACAGATACGCAGTATTTT. It yields the protein CASSFTRQGTDTQYF.

This clone was detected only once. The V gene is TRBV7-2, the J gene TRBJ2-7; D gene uncertain. Germline assignment: CDR1 SGHTA and CDR2 FQGNSA. Trimming left V 5 bases short and J 3 bases short, with 5 bases between. The CDR3 spans 11 residues. The CDR3 region is CASSPYYEQYF. DNA of the CDR3: TGTGCCAGCAGCCCCTACTACGAGCAGTACTTC. The full variable domain, completed using reference TRBV7-2 and TRBJ2-7, is GAGVSQSPSNKVTEKGKDVELRCDPISGHTALYWYRQSLGQGLEFLIYFQGNSAPDKSGLPSDRFSAERTGGSVSTLTIQRTQQEDSAVYLCASSPYYEQYFGPGTRLTVT.

The chain joins TRBV27 to TRBJ2-7; 8 bases line up with TRBD1. V was pared by 2 bases and J by 6 bases, with 9 bases of the junction left unmatched. The CDR3 runs 15 residues. The germline V gene encodes CDR1 MNHEY and CDR2 SMNVEV (reference sequence). The CDR3 is CASSLAGVTGAEQYF. In DNA form, the CDR3 reads TGTGCCAGCAGTTTAGCAGGGGTGACAGGGGCCGAGCAGTACTTC.